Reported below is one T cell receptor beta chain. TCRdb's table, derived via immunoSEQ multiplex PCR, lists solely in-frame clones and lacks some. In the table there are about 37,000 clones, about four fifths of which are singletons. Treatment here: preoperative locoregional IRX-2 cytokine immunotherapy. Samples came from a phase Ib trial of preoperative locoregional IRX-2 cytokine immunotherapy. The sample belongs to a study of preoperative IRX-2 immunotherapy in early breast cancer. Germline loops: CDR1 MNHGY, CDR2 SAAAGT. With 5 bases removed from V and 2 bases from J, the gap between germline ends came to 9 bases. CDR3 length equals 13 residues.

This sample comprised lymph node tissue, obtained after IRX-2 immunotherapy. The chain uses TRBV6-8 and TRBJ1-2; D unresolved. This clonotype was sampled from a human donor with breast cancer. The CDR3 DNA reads TGTGCCAGCAGTCCCTCTTCGAACTATGGCTACACCTTC. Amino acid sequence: CASSPSSNYGYTF.